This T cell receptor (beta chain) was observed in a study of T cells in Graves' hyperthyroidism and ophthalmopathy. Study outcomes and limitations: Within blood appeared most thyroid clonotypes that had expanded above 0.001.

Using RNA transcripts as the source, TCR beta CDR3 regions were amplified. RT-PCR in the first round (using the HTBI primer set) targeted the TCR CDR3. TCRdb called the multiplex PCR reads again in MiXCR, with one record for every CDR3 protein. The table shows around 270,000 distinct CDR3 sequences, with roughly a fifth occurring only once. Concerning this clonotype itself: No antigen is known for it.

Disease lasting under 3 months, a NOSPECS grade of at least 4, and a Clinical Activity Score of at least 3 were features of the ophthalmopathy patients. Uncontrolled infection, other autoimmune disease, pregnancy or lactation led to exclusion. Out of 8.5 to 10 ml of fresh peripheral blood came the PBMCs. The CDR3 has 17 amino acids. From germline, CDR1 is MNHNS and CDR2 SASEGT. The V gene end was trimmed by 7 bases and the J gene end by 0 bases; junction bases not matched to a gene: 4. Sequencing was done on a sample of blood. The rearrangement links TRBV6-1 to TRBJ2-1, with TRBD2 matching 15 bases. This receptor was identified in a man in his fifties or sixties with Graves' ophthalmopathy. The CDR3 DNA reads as TGTGCCAGCAACGGACTAGCGGGAGGGCCCTCCTACAATGAGCAGTTCTTC. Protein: CASNGLAGGPSYNEQFF.